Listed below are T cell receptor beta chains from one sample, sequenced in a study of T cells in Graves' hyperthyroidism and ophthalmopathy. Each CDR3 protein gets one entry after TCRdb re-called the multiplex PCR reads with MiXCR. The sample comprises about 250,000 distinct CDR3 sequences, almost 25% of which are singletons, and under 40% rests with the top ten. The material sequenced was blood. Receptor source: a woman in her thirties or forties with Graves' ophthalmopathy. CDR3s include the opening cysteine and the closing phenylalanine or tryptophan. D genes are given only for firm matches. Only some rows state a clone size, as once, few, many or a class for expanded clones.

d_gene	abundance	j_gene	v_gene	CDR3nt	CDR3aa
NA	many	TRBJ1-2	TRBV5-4	TGTGCCAGCAGCTTGGTAATGGGCAGGGCGGCCGAAGGCTACACCTTC	CASSLVMGRAAEGYTF
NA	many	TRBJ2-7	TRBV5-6	TGTGCCAGCACCCCGGGGAGCTCCTACGAGCAGTACTTC	CASTPGSSYEQYF
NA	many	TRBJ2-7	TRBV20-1	TGCGGTGCGAGACTAGCCTACGAGCAGTACTTC	CGARLAYEQYF
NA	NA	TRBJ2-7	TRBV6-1	TGTGCCAGCAGGGTCCCCGGCGACGAGCAGTACTTC	CASRVPGDEQYF
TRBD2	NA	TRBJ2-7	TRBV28	TGTGCCAGCAGCCCCCGACTAGCGGGCACCTACGAGCAGTACTTC	CASSPRLAGTYEQYF
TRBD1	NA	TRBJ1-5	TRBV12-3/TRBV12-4	TGTGCCAGCAGAACAGGGGTCGATAGCAGTCAGCCCCAGCATTTT	CASRTGVDSSQPQHF
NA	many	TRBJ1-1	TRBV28	TGTGCCAGCAGTTCTTCTGGGAGGTGGACTGAAGCTTTCTTT	CASSSSGRWTEAFF
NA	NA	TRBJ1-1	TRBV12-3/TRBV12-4	TGTGCCAGCAGTTTAGTTCCCCCTAACACTGAAGCTTTCTTT	CASSLVPPNTEAFF
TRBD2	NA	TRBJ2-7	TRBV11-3	TGTGCCAGCAGTCAGCGGGAGTACGAGCAGTACTTC	CASSQREYEQYF
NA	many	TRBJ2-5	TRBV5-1	TGCGCCAGCAGTCTAGCAGTGGGACAAGAGACCCAGTACTTC	CASSLAVGQETQYF
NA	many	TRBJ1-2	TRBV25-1	TGTGCCAGCAGTGATCTCGGCAGGGGAGAGGGTGGCTACACCTTC	CASSDLGRGEGGYTF
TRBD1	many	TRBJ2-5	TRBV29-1	TGCAGCGCCGTAGGGGGACAGGGAGAGGAGACCCAGTACTTC	CSAVGGQGEETQYF
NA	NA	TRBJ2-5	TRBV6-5	TGTGCCAGCAGTTTGGGAGTCCCAGAGACAGAGACCCAGTACTTC	CASSLGVPETETQYF
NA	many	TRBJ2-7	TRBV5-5	TGTGCCAGCAGCTTGTCATGGGACGGCTCCTACGAGCAGTACTTC	CASSLSWDGSYEQYF
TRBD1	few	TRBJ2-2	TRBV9	TGTGCCAGCAGCTACGGGACAGGGAGGGCCGGGGAGCTGTTTTTT	CASSYGTGRAGELFF
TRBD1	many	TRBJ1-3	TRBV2	TGTGCCAGCACCCAGGGACAGGGCTACACCATATATTTT	CASTQGQGYTIYF
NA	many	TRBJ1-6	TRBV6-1	TGTGCCAGCAGTGAAGTTTCCGGGTGGTCCTATAATTCACCCCTCCACTTT	CASSEVSGWSYNSPLHF
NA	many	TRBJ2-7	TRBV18	TGTGCCAGCTCACCACGTCAATCGGACAGCGCATACGAGCAGTACTTC	CASSPRQSDSAYEQYF
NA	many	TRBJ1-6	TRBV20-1	TGCAGTGCCCTAAGCTCCTATAATTCACCCCTCCACTTT	CSALSSYNSPLHF
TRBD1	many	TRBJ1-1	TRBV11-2	TGTGCCAGCAGCACCCGACAGGGGATCCCCACTGAAGCTTTCTTT	CASSTRQGIPTEAFF
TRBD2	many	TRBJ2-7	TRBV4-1	TGCGCCAGCAGCCAAGAATCAGGAGCTAGCGGGAGGGCGAACGAGCAGTACTTC	CASSQESGASGRANEQYF
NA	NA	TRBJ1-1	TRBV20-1	TGCAGTGCTAGTGACGGACACCTCTCGAACACTGAAGCTTTCTTT	CSASDGHLSNTEAFF
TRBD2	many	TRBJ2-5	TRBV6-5	TGTGCCAGCAGTTACTCTTGGACTAGCGGGGCGAGAGAGACCCAGTACTTC	CASSYSWTSGARETQYF
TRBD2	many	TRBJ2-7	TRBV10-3	TGTGCCATCGGCGGGACTAGCGGGAAATACGAGCAGTACTTC	CAIGGTSGKYEQYF
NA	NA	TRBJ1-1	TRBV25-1	TGTGCCAGCAGTGAATTCGGTCGGACTGAAGCTTTCTTT	CASSEFGRTEAFF
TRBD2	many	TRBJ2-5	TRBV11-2	TGTGCCAGCAGCTCTCAGGGCCTAGCGGGGTACCAAGAGACCCAGTACTTC	CASSSQGLAGYQETQYF
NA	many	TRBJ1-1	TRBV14	TGTGACAGCTTGAACACTGAAGCTTTCTTT	CDSLNTEAFF
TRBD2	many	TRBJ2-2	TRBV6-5	TGTGCCAGCAGTTACTCGGCGCGGGGGACCGGGGAGCTGTTTTTT	CASSYSARGTGELFF
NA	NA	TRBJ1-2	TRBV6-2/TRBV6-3	TGTGCCAGCAGTTACCGGTCCCGTCTTAACTATGGCTACACCTTC	CASSYRSRLNYGYTF
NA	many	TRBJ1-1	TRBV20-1	TGCAGTGCTAGAAGGCAGCCCAAAGCTTTCTTT	CSARRQPKAFF
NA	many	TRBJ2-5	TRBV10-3	TGTGCCATCAGTGGACAGACCCAGCAAGAGACCCAGTACTTC	CAISGQTQQETQYF
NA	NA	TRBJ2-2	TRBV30	TGTGCCTGGAGTTGGGGGGAAACCGGGGAGCTGTTTTTT	CAWSWGETGELFF
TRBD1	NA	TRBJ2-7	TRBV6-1	TGTGCCAGCAGTGCGGCCGGGACAGGGCTGGTGTACGAGCAGTACTTC	CASSAAGTGLVYEQYF
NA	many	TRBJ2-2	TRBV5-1	TGCGCCAGCAGCCAGGCGAACACCGGGGAGCTGTTTTTT	CASSQANTGELFF
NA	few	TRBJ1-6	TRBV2	TGTGCCAGCAGTGAAAGGGGCAAGAGCTCCTATAATTCACCCCTCCACTTT	CASSERGKSSYNSPLHF
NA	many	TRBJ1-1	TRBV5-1	TGCGCCAGCAGCTTGGCCGGGTACACTGAAGCTTTCTTT	CASSLAGYTEAFF
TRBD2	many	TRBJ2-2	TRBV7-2	TGTGCCAGCAGCCTTAGCGGGAGGCGGACCGGGGAGCTGTTTTTT	CASSLSGRRTGELFF
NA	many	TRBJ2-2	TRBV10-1	TGCGCCAGCAGTGAGTCGATTACCGGGGAGCTGTTTTTT	CASSESITGELFF